The clone carrying this TCR beta chain was seen a handful of times. Germline CDR1 reads WNHNN; CDR2 reads SYGVQD (reference sequence). V lost 8 bases and J lost 6; bases outside the gene matches: 7. This CDR3 is built from 13 residues. The sample belongs to a study of cytotoxic CD8 clonotypes in ibrutinib-treated CLL. As for the study in general: Partial responses totalled roughly 25 and complete responses 2; after median roughly 71 months, approximately 15 remained remitted and about 12 progressed.

The assay was immunoSEQ multiplex PCR, and TCRdb's table has in-frame clones only and misses some. The sample lists roughly 150,000 clones; roughly four fifths were seen once. V gene TRBV10-1 combines with J gene TRBJ2-5, with 9 bases aligning to TRBD2. The source is a human donor with chronic lymphocytic leukemia. The specimen was PBMCs, collected after 12 months of ibrutinib treatment. The CDR3 DNA sequence: TGCGCCAGCCAACTAGCGGGCTGGAAGACCCAGTACTTC. This gives the protein CASQLAGWKTQYF.